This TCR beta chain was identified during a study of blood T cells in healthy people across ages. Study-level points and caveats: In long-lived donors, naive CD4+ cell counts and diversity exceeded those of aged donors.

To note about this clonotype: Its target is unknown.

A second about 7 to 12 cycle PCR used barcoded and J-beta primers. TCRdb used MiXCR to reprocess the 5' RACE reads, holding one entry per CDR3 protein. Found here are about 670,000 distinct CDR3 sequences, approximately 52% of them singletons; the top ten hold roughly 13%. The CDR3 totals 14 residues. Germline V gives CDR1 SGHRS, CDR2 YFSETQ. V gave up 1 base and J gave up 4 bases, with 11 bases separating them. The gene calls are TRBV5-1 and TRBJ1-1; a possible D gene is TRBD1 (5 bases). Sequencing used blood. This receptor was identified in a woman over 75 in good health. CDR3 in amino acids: CASSLNGGGTEAFF. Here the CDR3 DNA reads TGCGCCAGCAGCTTGAATGGGGGTGGCACTGAAGCTTTCTTT. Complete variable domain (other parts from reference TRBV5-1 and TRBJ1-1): KAGVTQTPRYLIKTRGQQVTLSCSPISGHRSVSWYQQTPGQGLQFLFEYFSETQRNKGNFPGRFSGRQFSNSRSEMNVSTLELGDSALYLCASSLNGGGTEAFFGQGTRLTVV.